Below, one T cell receptor beta chain is given with its context. As yet, its antigen is unknown. This sample was included in a study of synovial regulatory T cells in juvenile arthritis. Study-level points and caveats: CDR3 overlap with synovial Tregs was higher for iaTregs than other blood Tregs.

This CDR3 contains 16 residues. DNA was not recorded. Germline lookup yields CDR1 LNHDA and CDR2 SQIVND (reference sequence). Clones were read by immunoSEQ multiplex PCR, and TCRdb kept only the in-frame ones, dropping some. Its table records over 1,300 clones. Each patient with active arthritis gave synovial fluid along with matched peripheral blood. The approximately eleven donors had active juvenile idiopathic arthritis, with 3 polyarticular and 8 oligoarticular cases. This TCR came from a donor aged 2-35 years with juvenile idiopathic arthritis. Sequences were obtained from Treg cells from the synovium. The rearrangement links TRBV19 to TRBJ1-5; TCRdb indicates TRBD1, and absent DNA this call remains unverified. CDR3 loop: CASSLRGAKSNQPQHF.